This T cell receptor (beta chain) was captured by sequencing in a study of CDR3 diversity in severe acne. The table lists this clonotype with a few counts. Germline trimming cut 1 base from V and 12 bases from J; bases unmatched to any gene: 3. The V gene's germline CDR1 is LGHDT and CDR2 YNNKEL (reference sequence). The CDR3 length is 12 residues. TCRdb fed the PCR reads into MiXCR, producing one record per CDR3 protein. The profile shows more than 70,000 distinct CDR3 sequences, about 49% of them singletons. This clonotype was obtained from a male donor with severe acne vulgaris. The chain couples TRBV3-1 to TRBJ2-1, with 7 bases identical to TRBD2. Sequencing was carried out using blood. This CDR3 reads CASSQGAGRQFF. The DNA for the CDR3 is TGTGCCAGCAGCCAAGGAGCGGGAAGGCAGTTCTTC.